Sequencing of this T cell receptor (beta chain) was carried out in a study of T cell repertoires in cytomegalovirus infection. At the level of the study: HLA-C-restricted CMV epitopes, recently identified, and well-studied HLA-B-restricted ones were used by the study. Matching HLA type, along with CMV infection, was indicated by public TCR beta signatures.

Points from the study as a whole: HLA-C-restricted, CMV-specific TCR beta clonotypes were dominant ex vivo. The cumulative frequency of public TCR beta families identified carriers of CMV plus the relevant HLA.

J was trimmed by 5 bases and V by 1 base; bases with no gene match: 4. Germline V gives CDR1 LGHDT, CDR2 YNNKEL (reference sequence). The CDR3 has 15 residues. With respect to this clonotype: Antigen specificity is unknown.

TCRdb reprocessed the reads with MiXCR, giving one entry per CDR3 protein. The data hold 80,000 or so distinct CDR3 sequences, with under 30% observed a single time. The chain employs TRBV3-1 and TRBJ2-5, with TRBD1 matching 10 bases. This receptor was obtained from a human donor in good health (CMV status not recorded). Some clones in this sample may be carry-over from other donors' samples. Sequenced here: CD8+ T cells from cultured PBMCs, sampled from culture after CMV antigen stimulation. The CDR3 DNA reads as TGTGCCAGCAGCCAAGGACAGGGGGCCGGGGAGACCCAGTACTTC. Its translation: CASSQGQGAGETQYF.